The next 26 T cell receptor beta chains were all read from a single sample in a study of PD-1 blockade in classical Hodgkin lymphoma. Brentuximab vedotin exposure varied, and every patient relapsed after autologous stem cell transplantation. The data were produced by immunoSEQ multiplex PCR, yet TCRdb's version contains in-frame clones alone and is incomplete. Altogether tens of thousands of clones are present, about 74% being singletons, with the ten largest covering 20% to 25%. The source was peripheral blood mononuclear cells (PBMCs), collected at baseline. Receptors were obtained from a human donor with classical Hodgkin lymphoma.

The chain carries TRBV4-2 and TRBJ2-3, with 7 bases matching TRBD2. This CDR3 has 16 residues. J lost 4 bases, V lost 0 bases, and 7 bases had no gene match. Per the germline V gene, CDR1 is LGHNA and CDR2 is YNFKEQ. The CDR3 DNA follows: TGTGCCAGCAGCCAAGACGGAGCGGGAAGGGCAGATACGCAGTATTTT. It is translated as CASSQDGAGRADTQYF.

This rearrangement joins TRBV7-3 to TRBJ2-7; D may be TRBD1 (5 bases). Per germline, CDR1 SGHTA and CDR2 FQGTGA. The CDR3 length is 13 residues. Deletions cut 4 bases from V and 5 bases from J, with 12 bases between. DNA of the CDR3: TGTGCCAGCAGCTCCCAGGGTGCCGACGAGCAGTACTTC. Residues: CASSSQGADEQYF. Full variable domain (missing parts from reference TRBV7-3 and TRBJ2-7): GAGVSQTPSNKVTEKGKYVELRCDPISGHTALYWYRQSLGQGPEFLIYFQGTGAADDSGLPNDRFFAVRPEGSVSTLKIQRTERGDSAVYLCASSSQGADEQYFGPGTRLTVT.

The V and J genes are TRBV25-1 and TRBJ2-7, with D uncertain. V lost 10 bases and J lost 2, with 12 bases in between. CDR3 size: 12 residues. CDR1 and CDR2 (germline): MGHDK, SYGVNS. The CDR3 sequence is CATLGVAYEQYF. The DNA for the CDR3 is TGTGCCACCCTCGGAGTTGCCTACGAGCAGTACTTC.

CDR3 sequence reads: CASSLARSGRASYEQYF. The CDR3 region has the DNA TGTGCCAGCAGCTTAGCGCGGAGCGGGAGGGCCTCCTACGAGCAGTACTTC. V gene TRBV11-1 combines with J gene TRBJ2-7; 10 nucleotides match TRBD2. V trimming: 0 bases; J trimming: 0 bases; junction bases outside the gene matches: 5. Germline V CDR1 and CDR2: SGHAT, FQDESV (reference sequence). CDR3 size: 17 residues. Complete variable domain (other parts from reference TRBV11-1 and TRBJ2-7): EAEVAQSPRYKITEKSQAVAFWCDPISGHATLYWYRQILGQGPELLVQFQDESVVDDSQLPKDRFSAERLKGVDSTLKIQPAELGDSAMYLCASSLARSGRASYEQYFGPGTRLTVT.

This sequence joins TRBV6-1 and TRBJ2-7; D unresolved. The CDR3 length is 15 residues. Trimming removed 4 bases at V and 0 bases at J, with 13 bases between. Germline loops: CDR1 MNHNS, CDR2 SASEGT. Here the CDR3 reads CASSVLWQPSYEQYF. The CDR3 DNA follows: TGTGCCAGCAGTGTTTTGTGGCAGCCCTCCTACGAGCAGTACTTC.

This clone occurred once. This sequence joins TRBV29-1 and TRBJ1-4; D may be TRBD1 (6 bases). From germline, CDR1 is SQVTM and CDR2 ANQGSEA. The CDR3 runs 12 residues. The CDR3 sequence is CTFRGAQEKLFF. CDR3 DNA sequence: TGCACCTTCCGGGGGGCGCAGGAAAAACTGTTTTTT. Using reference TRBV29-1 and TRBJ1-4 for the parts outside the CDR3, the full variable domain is SAVISQKPSRDICQRGTSLTIQCQVDSQVTMMFWYRQQPGQSLTLIATANQGSEATYESGFVIDKFPISRPNLTFSTLTVSNMSPEDSSIYLCTFRGAQEKLFFGSGTQLSVL.

Here the CDR3 DNA reads TGTGCCAGCAGCCCATGGACAGACACGGGCCTTTACTTC. Translation: CASSPWTDTGLYF. The chain recombines TRBV7-6 with TRBJ2-7, with TRBD1 as a possible D gene (6 bases). Germline-derived CDR1 and CDR2 are SGHVS and FNYEAQ. V gave up 5 bases and J gave up 13 bases, with 21 bases separating them. The CDR3 spans 13 residues.

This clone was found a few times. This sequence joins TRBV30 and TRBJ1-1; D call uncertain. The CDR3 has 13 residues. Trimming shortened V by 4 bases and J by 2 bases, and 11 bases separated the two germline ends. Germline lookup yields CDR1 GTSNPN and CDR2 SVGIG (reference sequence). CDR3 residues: CAWIRQLNTEAFF. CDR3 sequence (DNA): TGTGCCTGGATTCGCCAATTAAACACTGAAGCTTTCTTT.

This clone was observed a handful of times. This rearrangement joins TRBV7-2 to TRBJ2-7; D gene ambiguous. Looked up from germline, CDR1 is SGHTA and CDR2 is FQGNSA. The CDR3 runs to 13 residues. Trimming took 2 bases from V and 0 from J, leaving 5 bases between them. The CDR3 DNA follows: TGTGCCAGCAGCTTACAGAGCTCCTACGAGCAGTACTTC. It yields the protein CASSLQSSYEQYF.

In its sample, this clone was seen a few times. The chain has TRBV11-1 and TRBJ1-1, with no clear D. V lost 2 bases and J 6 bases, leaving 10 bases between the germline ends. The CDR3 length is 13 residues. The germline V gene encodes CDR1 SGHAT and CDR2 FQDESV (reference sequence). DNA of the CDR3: TGTGCCAGCAGCTTATCAGCAGCGGCTGAAGCTTTCTTT. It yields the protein CASSLSAAAEAFF.

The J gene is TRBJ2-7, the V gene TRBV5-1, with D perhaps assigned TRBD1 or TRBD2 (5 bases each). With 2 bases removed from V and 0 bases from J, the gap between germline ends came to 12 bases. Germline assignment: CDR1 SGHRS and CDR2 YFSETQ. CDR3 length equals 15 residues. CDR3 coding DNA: TGCGCCAGCAGCTTACGGGGCCCTGGCTCCTACGAGCAGTACTTC. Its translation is CASSLRGPGSYEQYF.

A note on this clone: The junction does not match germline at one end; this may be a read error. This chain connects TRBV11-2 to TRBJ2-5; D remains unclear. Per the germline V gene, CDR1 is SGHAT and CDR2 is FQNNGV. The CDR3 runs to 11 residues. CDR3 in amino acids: CAGSLQETQYF. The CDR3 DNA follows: TGTGCCGGCAGCCTCCAAGAGACCCAGTACTTC. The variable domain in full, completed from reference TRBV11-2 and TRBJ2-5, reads EAGVAQSPRYKIIEKRQSVAFWCNPISGHATLYWYQQILGQGPKLLIQFQNNGVVDDSQLPKDRFSAERLKGVDSTLKIQPAKLEDSAVYLCAGSLQETQYFGPGTRLLVL.

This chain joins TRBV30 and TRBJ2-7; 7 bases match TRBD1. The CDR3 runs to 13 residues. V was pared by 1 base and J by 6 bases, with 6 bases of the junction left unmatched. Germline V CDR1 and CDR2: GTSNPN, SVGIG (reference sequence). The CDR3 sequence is CAWSEGARTEQYF. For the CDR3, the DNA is TGTGCCTGGAGTGAGGGGGCTCGAACCGAGCAGTACTTC.

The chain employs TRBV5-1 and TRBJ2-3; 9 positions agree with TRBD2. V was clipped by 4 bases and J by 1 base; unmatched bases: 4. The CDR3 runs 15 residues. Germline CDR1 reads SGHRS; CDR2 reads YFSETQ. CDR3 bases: TGCGCCAGCAGCCTCCGGACTAGCGGCACAGATACGCAGTATTTT. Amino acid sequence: CASSLRTSGTDTQYF.

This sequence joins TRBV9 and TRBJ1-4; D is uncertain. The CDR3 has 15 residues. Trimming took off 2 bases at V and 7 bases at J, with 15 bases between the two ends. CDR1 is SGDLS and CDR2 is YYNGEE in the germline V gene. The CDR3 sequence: CASSVRPGSGEKLFF. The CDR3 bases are TGTGCCAGCAGCGTTCGGCCCGGGTCGGGTGAAAAACTGTTTTTT.

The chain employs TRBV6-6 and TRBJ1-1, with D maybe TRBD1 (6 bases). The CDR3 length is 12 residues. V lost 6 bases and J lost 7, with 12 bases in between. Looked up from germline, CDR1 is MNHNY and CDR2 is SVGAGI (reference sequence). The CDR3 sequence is CASRLRQVEAFF. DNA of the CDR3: TGTGCCAGCAGGCTACGACAGGTTGAAGCTTTCTTT.

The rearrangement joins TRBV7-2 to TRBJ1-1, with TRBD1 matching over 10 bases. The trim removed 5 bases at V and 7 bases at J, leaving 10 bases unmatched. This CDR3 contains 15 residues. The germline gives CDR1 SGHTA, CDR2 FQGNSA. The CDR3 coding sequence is TGTGCCAGCAGCCCCCGGGACAGGGGTTCTAGTGAAGCTTTCTTT. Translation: CASSPRDRGSSEAFF.

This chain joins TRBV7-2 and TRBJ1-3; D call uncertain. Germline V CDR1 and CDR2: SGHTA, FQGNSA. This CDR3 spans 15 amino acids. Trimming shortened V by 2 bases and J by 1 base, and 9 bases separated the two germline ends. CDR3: CASSLRTGSGNTIYF. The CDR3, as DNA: TGTGCCAGCAGCTTACGGACGGGATCTGGAAACACCATATATTTT.

The CDR3 region is CASRGQGTYEQYF. The DNA of the CDR3 is TGTGCCAGCCGTGGACAGGGGACCTACGAGCAGTACTTC. The gene calls are TRBV28 and TRBJ2-7; 9 bases fit TRBD1. Germline CDR1 is MDHEN and CDR2 is SYDVKM. The CDR3 contains 13 residues. J gave up 2 bases and V 8 bases, and 4 bases lay outside the gene matches.

CDR3 DNA: TGCGCCAGCAGTGAGGGGACAATGAATGAGCAGTTCTTC. Translating it yields CASSEGTMNEQFF. The chain couples TRBV10-1 to TRBJ2-1, with D possibly being TRBD1 (6 bases). Germline CDR1 reads WNHNN; CDR2 reads SYGVQD (reference sequence). Trimming shortened V by 2 bases and J by 7 bases, and 9 bases separated the two germline ends. CDR3 size: 13 residues.

The CDR3 DNA is TGTGCCAGCAGTGCCGGGGGAGAGACCCAGTACTTC. It is translated as CASSAGGETQYF. J is TRBJ2-5 and V is TRBV6-1, with D perhaps TRBD2 (6 bases). Looked up from germline, CDR1 is MNHNS and CDR2 is SASEGT. V was pared by 4 bases and J by 4 bases, with 7 bases between. This CDR3 region has 12 residues.

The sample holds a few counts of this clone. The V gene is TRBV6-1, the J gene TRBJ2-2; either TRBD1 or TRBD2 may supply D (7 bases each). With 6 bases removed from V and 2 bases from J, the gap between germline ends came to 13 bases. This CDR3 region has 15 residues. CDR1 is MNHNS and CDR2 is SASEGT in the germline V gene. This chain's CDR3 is CASRGGTVNTGELFF. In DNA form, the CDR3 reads TGTGCCAGCAGGGGAGGGACAGTAAACACCGGGGAGCTGTTTTTT.

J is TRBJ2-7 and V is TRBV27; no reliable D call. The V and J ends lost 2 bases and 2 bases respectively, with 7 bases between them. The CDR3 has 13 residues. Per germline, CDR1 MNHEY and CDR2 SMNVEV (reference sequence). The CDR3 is CASSLGITYEQYF. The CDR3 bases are TGTGCCAGCAGTTTAGGGATTACCTACGAGCAGTACTTC.

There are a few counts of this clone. In DNA form, the CDR3 reads TGTGCCAGCAGCTTAAAAGTAACATTGAACACCGGGGAGCTGTTTTTT. Residues: CASSLKVTLNTGELFF. The chain combines TRBV7-9 with TRBJ2-2; no reliable D call. The CDR3 runs 16 residues. Germline-derived CDR1 and CDR2 are SEHNR and FQNEAQ (reference sequence). V was shortened by 2 bases and J by 1 base, with 11 bases between the two germline ends.

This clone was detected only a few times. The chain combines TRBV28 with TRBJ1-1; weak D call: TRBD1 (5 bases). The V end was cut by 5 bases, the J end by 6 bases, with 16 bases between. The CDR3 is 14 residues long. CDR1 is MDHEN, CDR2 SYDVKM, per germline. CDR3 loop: CASSRGSGTAEAFF. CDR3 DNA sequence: TGTGCCAGCAGTCGGGGCTCGGGTACGGCTGAAGCTTTCTTT.

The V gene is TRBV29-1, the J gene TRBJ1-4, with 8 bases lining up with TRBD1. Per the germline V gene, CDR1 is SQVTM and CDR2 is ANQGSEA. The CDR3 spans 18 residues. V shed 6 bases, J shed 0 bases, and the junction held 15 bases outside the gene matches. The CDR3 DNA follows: TGCAGCGTCGCCATACGACAGGGGAGGTCCGCAACTAATGAAAAACTGTTTTTT. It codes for CSVAIRQGRSATNEKLFF.